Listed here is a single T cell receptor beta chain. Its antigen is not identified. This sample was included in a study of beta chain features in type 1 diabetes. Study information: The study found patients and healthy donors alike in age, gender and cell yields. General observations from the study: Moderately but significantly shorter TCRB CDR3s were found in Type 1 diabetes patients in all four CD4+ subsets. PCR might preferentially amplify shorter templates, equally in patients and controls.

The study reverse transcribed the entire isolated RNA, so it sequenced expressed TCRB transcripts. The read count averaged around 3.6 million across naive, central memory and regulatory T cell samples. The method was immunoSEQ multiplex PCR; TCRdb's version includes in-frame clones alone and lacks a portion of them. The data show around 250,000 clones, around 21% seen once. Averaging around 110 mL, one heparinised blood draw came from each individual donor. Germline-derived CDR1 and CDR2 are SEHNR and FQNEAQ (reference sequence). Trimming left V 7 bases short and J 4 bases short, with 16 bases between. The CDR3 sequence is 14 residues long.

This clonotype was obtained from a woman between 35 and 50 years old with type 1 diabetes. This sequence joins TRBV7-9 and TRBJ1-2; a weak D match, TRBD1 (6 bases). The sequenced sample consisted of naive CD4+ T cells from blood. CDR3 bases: TGTGCCAGCATTCCGACAGGAGAGGGCTATGGCTACACCTTC. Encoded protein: CASIPTGEGYGYTF.